This T cell receptor (beta chain) was sequenced during a study of post-analysis software for immune sequencing data. Broader study findings: Pronounced co-clustering by F measure was evident among identically batched samples. Several TRBV segments were more frequent in patients than controls; TRBV5-6, TRBV5-1 and TRBV20-1 belonged to this group. There was significantly lower normalized Chao1 diversity in multiple sclerosis patients than in controls.

Concerning this clonotype: Antigen: not known.

Prepared libraries of TCR beta cDNA carried unique molecular identifiers. TCRdb processed the PCR reads anew with MiXCR; each CDR3 protein has one entry. The table has 700,000 to 800,000 distinct CDR3 sequences, 25% to 30% seen once. The V and J ends lost 6 bases and 2 bases, in that order; junction bases with no gene match: 7. Germline V gene lookup returns CDR1 MNHNY and CDR2 SVGAGI (reference sequence). The CDR3 consists of 14 residues. This chain uses TRBV6-6 with TRBJ2-7, with TRBD2 matching 7 bases. Material for sequencing was blood. The TCR was taken from a girl under 18 with multiple sclerosis. CDR3 amino acids: CASRNGGSAYEQYF. The DNA for the CDR3 is TGTGCCAGCAGGAACGGGGGGTCAGCCTACGAGCAGTACTTC.